Listed here is a single T cell receptor (beta chain). Antigen: not known. PCR was performed a second time for about 7 to 12 cycles using a sample-barcoded 5' primer and a J-beta primer mix. A template-switch adaptor with 12 random nucleotides tagged each cDNA molecule. TCRdb called the 5' RACE reads again in MiXCR, with one record for every CDR3 protein. The table shows fewer than 1,000,000 distinct CDR3 sequences, with under 45% occurring only once. This CDR3 region has 13 residues. The V gene lost 4 bases and the J gene lost 4 bases, with 11 bases spanning the gap. Germline V gene data show CDR1 as SGHRS and CDR2 as YFSETQ. The sample is drawn from a study of blood T cells in healthy people across ages. Study-wide background: Per two T cells, template switching captured roughly one barcoded beta molecule. The study, taken as a whole, reports: Aged donors had fewer naive CD4+ cells and lower diversity than long-lived donors.

The specimen was blood. The chain is built from TRBV5-1 and TRBJ2-5; D not certain. The source is a man between 60 and 75 years old in good health. The CDR3 nucleotides are TGCGCCAGCAGCGCCCTTGGCGGAGAGACCCAGTACTTC. This sequence encodes CASSALGGETQYF.